This T cell receptor beta chain was profiled in a study of post-analysis software for immune sequencing data. Study-level information: Secondary progressive, relapsing-remitting and progressive-relapsing multiple sclerosis were among the included disease courses.

A note on this clonotype: Its antigen remains unidentified.

Study-level points and caveats: When patients were compared with controls, roughly five TRBV segments were more frequent, TRBV5-6, TRBV5-1 and TRBV20-1 among them. A significant reduction in normalized Chao1 diversity was observed in multiple sclerosis patients versus controls.

V was trimmed by 6 bases and J by 6 bases, leaving 13 bases between them. This CDR3 has 12 amino acids. The germline V gene has CDR1 SQVTM and CDR2 ANQGSEA. Unique molecular identifiers were present in the TCR beta cDNA libraries. Some 500,000 cDNA molecules were obtained per 1 to 10 million input T cells. TCRdb analysed the PCR reads with MiXCR anew, one entry per CDR3 protein. The sample holds roughly 670,000 distinct CDR3 sequences, 55% to 60% seen once. This chain joins TRBV29-1 and TRBJ2-3, with D unclear. The origin of this receptor is a girl aged 2 to 9 with multiple sclerosis. The sample consisted of blood. The CDR3 sequence: CSVARLGDTQYF. DNA for the CDR3: TGCAGCGTCGCCCGCCTGGGGGATACGCAGTATTTT.